This passage covers 18 T cell receptor beta chains from one sample sequenced in a study of T cell changes during pregnancy in multiple sclerosis. The assay was immunoSEQ multiplex PCR, and TCRdb's table has in-frame clones only and misses some. The table includes about 59,000 clones, about 94% detected once. The sequencing used CD8+ T cells from peripheral blood mononuclear cells, collected in the third trimester of pregnancy. Receptors were obtained from a female donor with multiple sclerosis, enrolled in a pregnancy study.

This chain connects TRBV19 to TRBJ1-2; TRBD1 is a possible D gene (5 bases). The CDR3 has 13 amino acids. The V end was cut by 9 bases, the J end by 7 bases, with 18 bases between. Germline V lookup: CDR1 LNHDA, CDR2 SQIVND (reference sequence). The CDR3 DNA sequence: TGTGCCAGCGAATCAGGGTTTGGGGCTGGCTACACCTTC. Its protein product is CASESGFGAGYTF.

This chain links TRBV7-8 with TRBJ2-7, with D possibly matching TRBD2 (6 bases). Germline V lookup: CDR1 SGHVS, CDR2 FQNEAQ. The length of the CDR3 is 13 residues. Trimming stripped 5 bases from V and 1 base from J, with 9 bases between. In DNA, the CDR3 is TGTGCCAGCAGCCGGGGGTTATCCTACGAGCAGTACTTC. Protein sequence: CASSRGLSYEQYF.

This chain joins TRBV9 and TRBJ2-1; 8 nucleotides align to TRBD2. V trimming: 1 base; J trimming: 3 bases; junction bases outside the gene matches: 9. The germline CDR1 and CDR2 sequences are SGDLS and YYNGEE. This CDR3 is 17 amino acids long. CDR3 bases: TGTGCCAGCAGCGTATCGGGCCGGGAGGGGGTCTACAATGAGCAGTTCTTC. Translation: CASSVSGREGVYNEQFF.

The V and J genes are TRBV21-1 and TRBJ1-2. TRBV21-1 is designated a pseudogene. This CDR3 contains 18 residues. In DNA, the CDR3 is TGTGCCAGCAGCATCAAATCACTAAAGGTCGGGGTTCCGTATGGCTACACCTTC. Protein: CASSIKSLKVGVPYGYTF.

The gene calls are TRBV5-1 and TRBJ2-1, with 14 bases fitting TRBD2. The V gene's germline CDR1 is SGHRS and CDR2 YFSETQ. The CDR3 length is 19 residues. V dropped 4 bases and J dropped 7; count of bases not matched to a gene: 16. CDR3 nucleotides: TGCGCCAGCAGCGCATACCCGGGACTAGCGGGAGAAGTAGGTAATGAGCAGTTCTTC. It yields the protein CASSAYPGLAGEVGNEQFF.

This clone is a singleton in its sample. The J gene is TRBJ1-5, the V gene TRBV19; no firm D call. The V end was cut by 5 bases, the J end by 4 bases, with 6 bases between. Germline lookup yields CDR1 LNHDA and CDR2 SQIVND (reference sequence). The CDR3 is made up of 12 amino acids. CDR3 protein: CASSAGNQPQHF. DNA for the CDR3: TGTGCCAGTAGTGCGGGGAATCAGCCCCAGCATTTT. Full variable domain (rest looked up from reference TRBV19 and TRBJ1-5): DGGITQSPKYLFRKEGQNVTLSCEQNLNHDAMYWYRQDPGQGLRLIYYSQIVNDFQKGDIAEGYSVSREKKESFPLTVTSAQKNPTAFYLCASSAGNQPQHFGDGTRLSIL.

This sequence joins TRBV4-1 and TRBJ2-2; D not certain. Germline V gene data show CDR1 as MGHRA and CDR2 as YSYEKL. Trimming cost V 0 bases and J 4 bases, with 9 bases left between them. The CDR3 loop spans 15 amino acids. The CDR3 DNA sequence: TGCGCCAGCAGCCAAGACCGGAGACCCACCGGGGAGCTGTTTTTT. It translates to CASSQDRRPTGELFF.

V usage is TRBV5-4 and J usage is TRBJ1-1, with 7 bases lining up with TRBD1. The length of the CDR3 is 16 residues. After removal of 2 bases from V and 3 bases from J, the junction contained 10 bases not matched to a gene. Germline V CDR1 and CDR2: SGHNT, YYREEE (reference sequence). This chain's CDR3 is CASSFRPKGQYTEAFF. In nucleotides, the CDR3 is TGTGCCAGCAGCTTTCGCCCAAAGGGACAGTACACTGAAGCTTTCTTT.

This chain connects TRBV7-9 to TRBJ1-2; 11 nucleotides agree with TRBD1. The CDR3 is made up of 16 amino acids. From germline, CDR1 is SEHNR and CDR2 FQNEAQ (reference sequence). Trimming took 5 bases from V and 7 from J; bases not matched to a gene: 12. The CDR3 DNA is TGTGCCAGCAGCCCCGGGGGGAGGACAGGGGGCCTTGGCTACACCTTC. Its translation is CASSPGGRTGGLGYTF.

The chain carries TRBV5-4 and TRBJ2-1; no clear D. Germline CDR1 reads SGHNT; CDR2 reads YYREEE (reference sequence). The germline V and J ends were trimmed by 4 bases and 3 bases, with 23 bases remaining between them. The CDR3 is made up of 18 amino acids. DNA for the CDR3: TGTGCCAGCAGCCCCTGCGAGCCTATGGTGCTGAACTACAATGAGCAGTTCTTC. Protein: CASSPCEPMVLNYNEQFF.

The chain links TRBV4-2 to TRBJ2-5; D is possibly TRBD2 (6 bases). Germline lookup yields CDR1 LGHNA and CDR2 YNFKEQ. CDR3 length: 19 amino acids. Trimming took 0 bases from V and 1 from J, leaving 21 bases between them. The CDR3 region has the DNA TGTGCCAGCAGCCAAGATATAGTAAGTCGGGGGAGCGGCCAAGAGACCCAGTACTTC. Translated, it gives CASSQDIVSRGSGQETQYF.

This clone was seen once. The chain joins TRBV5-8 to TRBJ1-5, with 9 positions matching TRBD1. Germline trimming cut 0 bases from V and 6 bases from J; bases unmatched to any gene: 7. The germline V gene encodes CDR1 SGHTS and CDR2 YDEGEE. This CDR3 has 16 amino acids. CDR3 loop: CASSLANRGLLQPQHF. DNA for the CDR3: TGTGCCAGCAGCTTGGCCAACAGGGGGCTTCTTCAGCCCCAGCATTTT.

V and J are TRBV7-9 and TRBJ2-5, with 13 bases identical to TRBD2. The germline V gene has CDR1 SEHNR and CDR2 FQNEAQ (reference sequence). V gave up 6 bases and J gave up 1 base; unmatched junction bases: 8. This CDR3 has 17 amino acids. The DNA for the CDR3 is TGTGCCAGCAGGCATGGACTAGCGGGAGCCTCCCAAGAGACCCAGTACTTC. This translates into CASRHGLAGASQETQYF.

In its sample, this clone was seen once. The rearrangement uses TRBV27 and TRBJ1-4; a weak D match, TRBD1 (6 bases). Germline loops: CDR1 MNHEY, CDR2 SMNVEV (reference sequence). V dropped 5 bases and J dropped 4 bases, with 14 bases sitting between them. The CDR3 is made up of 15 amino acids. In DNA form, the CDR3 reads TGTGCCAGCAGTGCGGACAGTTTCAATAATGAAAAACTGTTTTTT. As protein: CASSADSFNNEKLFF.

The rearrangement uses TRBV6-5 and TRBJ2-1; 9 bases map to TRBD2. After removal of 2 bases from V and 6 bases from J, the junction contained 5 bases not matched to a gene. CDR1 and CDR2 from the germline V gene are MNHEY and SVGAGI. The CDR3 spans 15 residues. The CDR3 nucleotides read TGTGCCAGCAGTTACGAATTAGCGGGAGTCAATGAGCAGTTCTTC. It codes for CASSYELAGVNEQFF.

This clone has only a few counts. This chain links TRBV9 with TRBJ2-7, with a possible D match to TRBD2 (5 bases). Germline-derived CDR1 and CDR2 are SGDLS and YYNGEE. There are 14 residues in the CDR3. V lost 4 bases and J lost 5, with 16 bases in between. CDR3 amino acids: CASSPSSGGHEQYF. CDR3 nucleotide sequence: TGTGCCAGCAGCCCGTCAAGCGGAGGCCACGAGCAGTACTTC. Together with reference TRBV9 and TRBJ2-7, the CDR3 gives the full variable domain: DSGVTQTPKHLITATGQRVTLRCSPRSGDLSVYWYQQSLDQGLQFLIQYYNGEERAKGNILERFSAQQFPDLHSELNLSSLELGDSALYFCASSPSSGGHEQYFGPGTRLTVT.

To note about this clone: A read error likely explains this, since a far larger clone differs by one base. Within the sample, other DNA sequences also encode this same CDR3. The chain recombines TRBV14 with TRBJ2-5; possible D gene TRBD2, 6 bases. The V end lost 2 bases, the J end lost 4 bases, and 17 bases lay between the germline ends. The CDR3 totals 16 residues. Per the germline V gene, CDR1 is SGHDN and CDR2 is FVKESK. The CDR3 loop is CASSQWSSGRLETQYF. The CDR3 coding sequence is TGTGCCAGCAGCCAATGGAGTAGCGGAAGACTAGAGACCCAGTACTTC.

V is TRBV11-2 and J is TRBJ2-7, with TRBD2 identical over 13 bases. The CDR3 loop spans 14 amino acids. Germline values: CDR1 SGHAT, CDR2 FQNNGV. J gave up 7 bases and V 5 bases, and 5 bases lay outside the gene matches. The CDR3 DNA is TGTGCCAGCAGCCTAAGACTAGCGGGAGGTGAGCAGTACTTC. Translated, it gives CASSLRLAGGEQYF.